This entry lists 28 T cell receptor beta chains sequenced from one sample in a study of CD8 T cells in ankylosing spondylitis. TCRdb re-called the 5' RACE reads through MiXCR, storing one row per CDR3 protein. The data contain 150,000 to 200,000 distinct CDR3 sequences, around a sixth of them singletons. Sequencing was carried out using blood, either unsorted or a sorted T cell fraction (not recorded which). The source of these receptors is a male donor between 10 and 30 years old with ankylosing spondylitis or in good health (not recorded which).

The sample holds many counts of this clonotype. The chain employs TRBV28 and TRBJ2-3, with D tentatively TRBD2 (6 bases). The CDR3 totals 14 residues. The germline gives CDR1 MDHEN, CDR2 SYDVKM. V dropped 3 bases and J dropped 6 bases, with 13 bases sitting between them. The CDR3 sequence is CASSLGPGVDTQYF. CDR3 bases: TGTGCCAGCAGTTTGGGACCGGGGGTCGATACGCAGTATTTT.

This clonotype was counted many times. This rearrangement joins TRBV12-3 or TRBV12-4 to TRBJ2-1, with 12 bases identical to TRBD2. The junction had 7 bases not matched to a gene; V was cut back by 1 base and J by 9 bases. The CDR3 has 16 residues. The CDR3 spells CASSLGLAGVIGEQFF. In nucleotides, the CDR3 is TGTGCCAGCAGTTTAGGACTAGCGGGAGTAATCGGTGAGCAGTTCTTC.

The sample holds many counts of this clonotype. V gene TRBV29-1 combines with J gene TRBJ2-1, with 7 bases lining up with TRBD2. The CDR3 totals 16 residues. The J segment lost 4 bases and the V segment lost 4 bases, leaving 13 bases of the junction unmatched. Germline values: CDR1 SQVTM, CDR2 ANQGSEA. CDR3 DNA sequence: TGCAGCGTTGCGGGGCGGGAGAATCAATTTTACAATGAGCAGTTCTTC. It codes for CSVAGRENQFYNEQFF.

This clonotype has a count of ten or more. The chain joins TRBV29-1 to TRBJ2-7; 9 positions match TRBD2. Germline V gene sequence: CDR1 SQVTM, CDR2 ANQGSEA. J lost 4 bases, V lost 4 bases, and 8 bases had no gene match. The CDR3 totals 14 residues. The CDR3 region has the DNA TGCAGCGTTGTGGTTGGACTAGCGAAATACGAGCAGTACTTC. Amino acids: CSVVVGLAKYEQYF.

This clonotype was counted ten times or more. The chain links TRBV5-1 to TRBJ2-1; 16 bases line up with TRBD2. The CDR3 contains 19 residues. In germline, CDR1 is SGHRS, CDR2 YFSETQ. J was trimmed by 1 base and V by 4 bases; bases with no gene match: 8. CDR3 nucleotide sequence: TGCGCCAGCAGCCCGGGACTAGCGGGAGGGCCTGGGTCCTACAATGAGCAGTTCTTC. This gives the protein CASSPGLAGGPGSYNEQFF.

This clonotype was seen many times. This chain connects TRBV29-1 to TRBJ2-5; perhaps TRBD2 as D (5 bases). CDR1 SQVTM and CDR2 ANQGSEA come from the germline V gene. With 2 bases removed from V and 3 bases from J, the gap between germline ends came to 10 bases. The CDR3 sequence is 13 residues long. DNA of the CDR3: TGCAGCGTTGAAAAACTAGGCGAAGAGACCCAGTACTTC. Amino acid sequence: CSVEKLGEETQYF.

This clonotype was counted at least ten times. The V and J genes are TRBV6-5 and TRBJ1-2; 9 positions match TRBD1. The J segment lost 7 bases and the V segment lost 0 bases, leaving 12 bases of the junction unmatched. Germline loops: CDR1 MNHEY, CDR2 SVGAGI. The CDR3 consists of 17 residues. Written as DNA, the CDR3 is TGTGCCAGCAGTTACTCTTTTACGGGACAGGGTAGTGGTGGCTACACCTTC. It codes for CASSYSFTGQGSGGYTF.

In this sample, this clonotype turned up many times. The rearrangement uses TRBV24-1 and TRBJ2-5, with 8 bases that match TRBD1. The V segment lost 4 bases and the J segment 7 bases; nucleotides outside the gene matches: 7. The CDR3 length is 14 residues. CDR1 and CDR2 (germline): KGHDR, SFDVKD. The CDR3 nucleotides are TGTGCCACCAGTGAGCCCGGACAGGGTGTGACCCAGTACTTC. It encodes CATSEPGQGVTQYF.

The table lists this clonotype with a few counts. The chain combines TRBV18 with TRBJ2-7; D remains ambiguous. V lost 4 bases and J 3 bases, leaving 10 bases between the germline ends. From germline, CDR1 is KGHSH and CDR2 LQKENI. This CDR3 is 13 amino acids long. The CDR3 DNA is TGTGCCAGCTCACTAGCAAGTTTCTACGAGCAGTACTTC. It encodes CASSLASFYEQYF. The entire variable domain, with the rest obtained from reference TRBV18 and TRBJ2-7, is as follows: NAGVMQNPRHLVRRRGQEARLRCSPMKGHSHVYWYRQLPEEGLKFMVYLQKENIIDESGMPKERFSAEFPKEGPSILRIQQVVRGDSAAYFCASSLASFYEQYFGPGTRLTVT.

The chain uses TRBV13 and TRBJ2-7; 7 bases line up with TRBD2. Germline V gene lookup returns CDR1 PRHDT and CDR2 FYEKMQ (reference sequence). V trimming: 5 bases; J trimming: 2 bases; junction bases outside the gene matches: 9. This CDR3 has 15 amino acids. CDR3 coding DNA: TGTGCCAGCAGCCACAGCGGGGCTAAGGCCTACGAGCAGTACTTC. Amino acids: CASSHSGAKAYEQYF.

This clonotype was detected ten times or more. This chain joins TRBV5-1 and TRBJ2-7, with 9 nucleotides matching TRBD2. Germline V CDR1 and CDR2: SGHRS, YFSETQ. This CDR3 is built from 14 residues. The trim removed 2 bases at V and 2 bases at J, leaving 2 bases unmatched. The CDR3 DNA is TGCGCCAGCAGCTTTGCTAGCGGGACCTACGAGCAGTACTTC. Its protein is CASSFASGTYEQYF.

This clonotype was picked up many times. This chain connects TRBV28 to TRBJ2-7; D is uncertain. The V end lost 2 bases, the J end lost 2 bases, and 7 bases lay between the germline ends. The germline CDR1 and CDR2 sequences are MDHEN and SYDVKM. There are 13 residues in the CDR3. CDR3 sequence (DNA): TGTGCCAGCAGTTTAGCAGGTACCTACGAGCAGTACTTC. It codes for CASSLAGTYEQYF.

CDR3 protein: CATSDLGSNEQYF. The CDR3, as DNA: TGTGCCACCAGTGATTTAGGTAGCAACGAGCAGTACTTC. V gene TRBV24-1 combines with J gene TRBJ2-7; D is uncertain. Trimming took 1 base from V and 5 from J, leaving 8 bases between them. The CDR3 contains 13 residues. The germline V gene encodes CDR1 KGHDR and CDR2 SFDVKD.

This clonotype has at least ten counts. This sequence joins TRBV6-5 and TRBJ2-2; 7 nucleotides line up with TRBD1. CDR1 and CDR2 (germline): MNHEY, SVGAGI. The CDR3 has 16 residues. V shed 1 base, J shed 4 bases, and the junction held 6 bases outside the gene matches. CDR3 amino acids: CASSYFTNRGTGELFF. The CDR3 DNA reads as TGTGCCAGCAGTTACTTTACTAACAGGGGCACCGGGGAGCTGTTTTTT.

The sample holds many counts of this clonotype. The chain uses TRBV12-3 or TRBV12-4 and TRBJ2-7; 7 bases fit TRBD1. V lost 3 bases, J lost 5 bases, and 10 bases stayed unmatched. The CDR3 is made up of 15 amino acids. CDR3 region: CASSFFPGQRDEQYF. As DNA, the CDR3 is TGTGCCAGCAGTTTCTTCCCGGGACAGCGAGACGAGCAGTACTTC.

At least ten counts were recorded for this clonotype. The chain employs TRBV2 and TRBJ2-1, with 8 nucleotides matching TRBD1. This CDR3 is built from 15 residues. Germline V gene sequence: CDR1 SNHLY, CDR2 FYNNEI. V was clipped by 3 bases and J by 3 bases; unmatched bases: 4. The CDR3 region is CASSERTGIYNEQFF. The CDR3, as DNA: TGTGCCAGCAGTGAGCGGACAGGGATCTACAATGAGCAGTTCTTC.

The chain is built from TRBV20-1 and TRBJ2-1; D is uncertain. Trimming cost V 1 base and J 5 bases, with 9 bases left between them. The germline V gene has CDR1 DFQATT and CDR2 SNEGSKA (reference sequence). The CDR3 length is 13 residues. CDR3 nucleotide sequence: TGCAGTGCTAGAGTTGGGGTAAACAATGAGCAGTTCTTC. Translated, it gives CSARVGVNNEQFF.

Only a few counts were recorded for this clonotype. The chain uses TRBV19 and TRBJ2-2, with 8 bases lining up with TRBD2. CDR1 is LNHDA, CDR2 SQIVND, per germline (reference sequence). The CDR3 runs to 16 residues. J gave up 0 bases and V 3 bases, and 3 bases lay outside the gene matches. CDR3 nucleotides: TGTGCCAGTAGTATTCAACTAGCGGCGAACACCGGGGAGCTGTTTTTT. It encodes CASSIQLAANTGELFF.

This clonotype has a count of ten or more. This chain links TRBV7-9 with TRBJ2-5; 8 positions agree with TRBD1. The CDR3 is made up of 16 amino acids. The junction had 7 bases not matched to a gene; V was cut back by 2 bases and J by 2 bases. Germline CDR1 SEHNR, CDR2 FQNEAQ (reference sequence). CDR3 sequence reads: CASSLFSTGGQETQYF. The CDR3 DNA reads as TGTGCCAGCAGCTTATTTTCTACAGGGGGGCAAGAGACCCAGTACTTC.

The table lists this clonotype with many counts. CDR3 sequence reads: CASTPRGQGTSGSHEQYF. CDR3 sequence (DNA): TGCGCCAGCACCCCGAGGGGTCAGGGGACTAGCGGGAGCCACGAGCAGTACTTC. The gene calls are TRBV5-1 and TRBJ2-7, with 14 positions matching TRBD2. The CDR3 totals 18 residues. The germline gives CDR1 SGHRS, CDR2 YFSETQ. J was trimmed by 5 bases and V by 6 bases; bases with no gene match: 16. Drawing the rest from reference TRBV5-1 and TRBJ2-7, the complete variable domain is KAGVTQTPRYLIKTRGQQVTLSCSPISGHRSVSWYQQTPGQGLQFLFEYFSETQRNKGNFPGRFSGRQFSNSRSEMNVSTLELGDSALYLCASTPRGQGTSGSHEQYFGPGTRLTVT.

This clonotype was counted many times. This chain joins TRBV25-1 and TRBJ2-7; 12 bases align to TRBD1. CDR3 size: 14 residues. Germline assignment: CDR1 MGHDK and CDR2 SYGVNS. Trimming took 10 bases from V and 5 from J; bases not matched to a gene: 9. The CDR3 reads CATAPGTGGHEQYF. The CDR3 nucleotides read TGTGCCACCGCCCCCGGGACAGGGGGCCACGAGCAGTACTTC.

The chain uses TRBV10-2 and TRBJ2-3, with 9 nucleotides matching TRBD2. Germline V CDR1 and CDR2: WSHSY, SAAADI. The CDR3 has 15 residues. The V and J ends lost 4 bases and 1 base, in that order; junction bases with no gene match: 3. CDR3 in amino acids: CASSVRLAGTDTQYF. The DNA for the CDR3 is TGCGCCAGCAGTGTAAGACTAGCGGGCACAGATACGCAGTATTTT.

The CDR3 DNA sequence: TGTGCCAGCAGCTTAGCGCCGGGGGGGAATGAGCAGTTCTTC. Protein: CASSLAPGGNEQFF. The chain carries TRBV7-6 and TRBJ2-1; 8 bases are a match to TRBD2. Unmatched junction bases numbered 2, after V lost 0 bases and J lost 7 bases. Germline values: CDR1 SGHVS, CDR2 FNYEAQ. CDR3 length: 14 amino acids.

This clonotype was found many times. This chain connects TRBV13 to TRBJ1-2, with unresolved D. With 3 bases removed from V and 3 bases from J, the gap between germline ends came to 8 bases. CDR3 length: 13 amino acids. CDR1 and CDR2 from the germline V gene are PRHDT and FYEKMQ (reference sequence). In DNA, the CDR3 is TGTGCCAGCAGCTTGGTCGGGGACTATGGCTACACCTTC. Translated: CASSLVGDYGYTF.

V and J are TRBV7-9 and TRBJ2-5; D is ambiguous. The V end lost 2 bases, the J end lost 1 base, and 8 bases lay between the germline ends. Germline loops: CDR1 SEHNR, CDR2 FQNEAQ (reference sequence). The CDR3 loop spans 14 amino acids. The CDR3: CASSLRATQETQYF. For the CDR3, the DNA is TGTGCCAGCAGCTTACGGGCCACCCAAGAGACCCAGTACTTC.

This clonotype has just a few counts. The chain recombines TRBV5-4 with TRBJ2-1, with 11 nucleotides matching TRBD2. V lost 5 bases, J lost 7 bases, and 8 bases stayed unmatched. The germline gives CDR1 SGHNT, CDR2 YYREEE (reference sequence). The CDR3 covers 15 residues. CDR3 DNA: TGTGCCAGCAGTTCTTTAGCGGGAGGGCAGAATGAGCAGTTCTTC. This sequence encodes CASSSLAGGQNEQFF.

This clonotype appeared many times. The rearrangement uses TRBV5-1 and TRBJ1-2; the D gene is possibly TRBD1 (5 bases). The germline V gene has CDR1 SGHRS and CDR2 YFSETQ. The CDR3 length is 13 residues. The V end lost 0 bases, the J end lost 8 bases, and 11 bases lay between the germline ends. The CDR3 bases are TGCGCCAGCAGCTTGGAGTTCCGGGACGGCTACACCTTC. Translated, it gives CASSLEFRDGYTF.

This clonotype was seen at least ten times. The CDR3 region is CAWSPRDLGEQYV. The CDR3, as DNA: TGTGCCTGGAGTCCTAGGGATCTGGGCGAGCAGTACGTC. This chain connects TRBV30 to TRBJ2-7; unclear D gene. The V end was cut by 2 bases, the J end by 6 bases, with 14 bases between. The V gene's germline CDR1 is GTSNPN and CDR2 SVGIG (reference sequence). The CDR3 runs 13 residues.